The 15 T cell receptor beta chains reported below all come from one sample, sequenced in a study of cytomegalovirus exposure and HLA in healthy donors. Clones were read by immunoSEQ multiplex PCR, and TCRdb kept only the in-frame ones, dropping some. The sample records roughly 260,000 clones, 87% being singletons. The material sequenced was PBMCs. The source is a man aged 18 to 29 in good health and CMV-seronegative.

The V gene is TRBV30, the J gene TRBJ1-2; possible D gene TRBD1, 6 bases. The CDR3 is 15 amino acids. Germline assignment: CDR1 GTSNPN and CDR2 SVGIG (reference sequence). With 5 bases removed from V and 1 base from J, the gap between germline ends came to 17 bases. DNA for the CDR3: TGTGCCTGGGGGGGCAGGACGGATAATAACTATGGCTACACCTTC. This gives the protein CAWGGRTDNNYGYTF.

This rearrangement joins TRBV15 to TRBJ1-1, with D possibly being TRBD1 (5 bases). The V gene lost 2 bases and the J gene lost 6 bases, with 16 bases spanning the gap. CDR3 length: 15 amino acids. The germline V gene has CDR1 LNHNV and CDR2 YYDKDF (reference sequence). The DNA of the CDR3 is TGTGCCACCAGCAGAATCAGGTCCAAGGGGTCTGAAGCTTTCTTT. It is translated as CATSRIRSKGSEAFF.

The J gene is TRBJ2-1, the V gene TRBV10-3, with a tentative D call TRBD1 (6 bases). The CDR3 contains 10 residues. Germline assignment: CDR1 ENHRY and CDR2 SYGVKD. V shed 10 bases and J shed 12 bases, with 13 bases lying between them. The DNA for the CDR3 is TGTGCCAGGGACATTAGGGGGCAGTTCTTC. Translated: CARDIRGQFF.

This chain connects TRBV27 to TRBJ2-3, with 8 bases that match TRBD1. Per germline, CDR1 MNHEY and CDR2 SMNVEV (reference sequence). The CDR3 sequence is 15 residues long. V gave up 3 bases and J gave up 0 bases; unmatched junction bases: 2. The DNA of the CDR3 is TGTGCCAGCAGTTTCTGGACAGGGAGCACAGATACGCAGTATTTT. This codes for CASSFWTGSTDTQYF.

The V call is TRBV4-3, the J call TRBJ1-6; tentative D call: TRBD1 (6 bases). The CDR3 is 16 amino acids. CDR1 is LGHNA, CDR2 YSLEER, per germline. With 4 bases removed from V and 3 bases from J, the gap between germline ends came to 13 bases. Here the CDR3 DNA reads TGCGCCAGCAGCCGGAGCCTGACAGGCTATAATTCACCCCTCCACTTT. Encoded protein: CASSRSLTGYNSPLHF.

V usage is TRBV18 and J usage is TRBJ2-1; D not resolved. Per the germline V gene, CDR1 is KGHSH and CDR2 is LQKENI. This CDR3 is built from 18 residues. Trimming removed 3 bases from V and 7 bases from J, with 25 bases in between. CDR3 sequence (DNA): TGTGCCAGCTCACCCCGCGCATCGACGTTGGGCATCAAAAATGAGCAGTTCTTC. It translates to CASSPRASTLGIKNEQFF.

The gene calls are TRBV18 and TRBJ2-2; possibly TRBD1 for D (6 bases). V shed 0 bases and J shed 3 bases, with 11 bases lying between them. Germline CDR1 is KGHSH and CDR2 is LQKENI. The CDR3 loop spans 16 amino acids. The CDR3 bases are TGTGCCAGCTCACCACCGCAGGGGTTGTACACCGGGGAGCTGTTTTTT. It yields the protein CASSPPQGLYTGELFF.

The CDR3 DNA sequence: TGTGCCAGCAGCTCCTCAGGGGAATATGGCTACACCTTC. It specifies CASSSSGEYGYTF. The chain has TRBV9 and TRBJ1-2, with D possibly being TRBD1 (6 bases). The CDR3 sequence is 13 residues long. Germline CDR1 is SGDLS and CDR2 is YYNGEE. V was pared by 4 bases and J by 5 bases, with 12 bases between.

V and J are TRBV5-1 and TRBJ1-3; D is perhaps TRBD1 (6 bases). V lost 0 bases and J lost 8, with 18 bases in between. Germline CDR1 and CDR2: SGHRS and YFSETQ. The CDR3 consists of 16 residues. CDR3 nucleotide sequence: TGCGCCAGCAGCTTGGGGGCAGCTCTACCAGGGGACACCATATATTTT. Translation: CASSLGAALPGDTIYF. Using reference TRBV5-1 and TRBJ1-3 for the parts outside the CDR3, the full variable domain is KAGVTQTPRYLIKTRGQQVTLSCSPISGHRSVSWYQQTPGQGLQFLFEYFSETQRNKGNFPGRFSGRQFSNSRSEMNVSTLELGDSALYLCASSLGAALPGDTIYFGEGSWLTVV.

The chain couples TRBV25-1 to TRBJ1-2; D gene ambiguous. The V and J ends lost 1 base and 2 bases respectively, with 5 bases between them. The CDR3 length is 13 residues. From germline, CDR1 is MGHDK and CDR2 SYGVNS. In nucleotides, the CDR3 is TGTGCCAGCAGTGAATCAATCAACTATGGCTACACCTTC. Encoded protein: CASSESINYGYTF.

The chain has TRBV6-6 and TRBJ2-2; 9 bases are shared with TRBD2. The CDR3 extends over 15 amino acids. The junction had 10 bases not matched to a gene; V was cut back by 6 bases and J by 8 bases. Germline values: CDR1 MNHNY, CDR2 SVGAGI (reference sequence). DNA of the CDR3: TGTGCCAGCAGCCGGATAGCGGGGGCAGGGGGGGAGCTGTTTTTT. As protein: CASSRIAGAGGELFF.

This chain uses TRBV28 with TRBJ1-3; D not certain. With 4 bases removed from V and 0 bases from J, the gap between germline ends came to 10 bases. The CDR3 is 15 amino acids. CDR1 is MDHEN and CDR2 is SYDVKM in the germline V gene. The CDR3 spells CASSSTIASGNTIYF. Here the CDR3 DNA reads TGTGCCAGCAGTTCGACGATAGCCTCTGGAAACACCATATATTTT.

The genes are TRBV10-3 and TRBJ2-2; 14 positions match TRBD2. Per germline, CDR1 ENHRY and CDR2 SYGVKD. J was trimmed by 8 bases and V by 6 bases; bases with no gene match: 8. CDR3 size: 16 residues. This CDR3 is CAIRPGLAGETGELFF. As DNA, the CDR3 is TGTGCCATCAGGCCGGGACTAGCGGGAGAAACTGGGGAGCTGTTTTTT.

This clone was seen only a few times. The rearrangement joins TRBV5-4 to TRBJ1-6, with D possibly being TRBD1 (5 bases). The germline V and J ends were trimmed by 0 bases and 7 bases, with 11 bases remaining between them. The germline V gene encodes CDR1 SGHNT and CDR2 YYREEE (reference sequence). The CDR3 has 15 amino acids. CDR3 sequence reads: CASSLAYSGNSPLHF. In DNA, the CDR3 is TGTGCCAGCAGCTTGGCCTATTCAGGGAATTCACCCCTCCACTTT.

CDR3 DNA: TGTGCCAGCAGTTTAGGGGCTGCAGGACAAGAAAAACTGTTTTTT. The encoded protein is CASSLGAAGQEKLFF. This chain joins TRBV28 and TRBJ1-4; possibly TRBD1 for D (5 bases). The CDR3 is 15 amino acids. V was pared by 2 bases and J by 8 bases, with 15 bases between. Germline lookup yields CDR1 MDHEN and CDR2 SYDVKM.